Listed below are T cell receptor beta chains from one sample, sequenced in a study of T cell responses to AZD1222 COVID-19 vaccine. Clones were read by immunoSEQ multiplex PCR, and TCRdb kept only the in-frame ones, dropping some. The sample gives 85,000 to 100,000 clones, about 89% of which show up once; about 5% is in the top ten. Sequenced material: peripheral blood, taken 28 days after the second AZD1222 dose. These receptors all stem from an adult who received the AZD1222 COVID-19 vaccine. Both conserved end residues are part of each CDR3. Fields, in order: V gene, J gene, CDR3 protein.

TRBV5-1	TRBJ2-7	CASSSTGTAREQYF
TRBV21-1	TRBJ1-5	CASSKGGGRLFNQPQHF
TRBV2	TRBJ1-4	CASSDRGLTNEKLFF
TRBV29-1	TRBJ2-3	CSVEGRAGDTQYF
TRBV3-1/TRBV3-2	TRBJ2-7	CASSQALLREQYF
TRBV3-1/TRBV3-2	TRBJ2-1	CASSPWGERGYNEQFF
TRBV7-3	TRBJ1-1	CASSRGLNTEAFF
TRBV4-2	TRBJ2-1	CASSQGVSGANEQFF
TRBV5-1	TRBJ2-1	CASSSSLRDRRVNEQFF
TRBV4-1	TRBJ2-1	CASSQDPAGYNEQFF
TRBV7-9	TRBJ1-3	CASSSDRGNTIYF
TRBV5-4	TRBJ2-2	CASSSRTTNTGELFF
TRBV19	TRBJ1-5	CASRPGHLSNQPQHF
TRBV21-1	TRBJ2-5	CASIRGRETQYF
TRBV7-9	TRBJ1-4	CASSPGTVDEKLFF
TRBV11-2	TRBJ1-4	CASSHRTTTNEKLFF
TRBV18	TRBJ2-5	CASSAGQGIGQETQYF
TRBV5-1	TRBJ1-3	CASSWDFEGGNTIYF
TRBV7-5	TRBJ2-3	CARSPMTGGLSTDTQYF
TRBV15	TRBJ1-1	CATSRPGQVARLNTEAFF
TRBV27	TRBJ1-2	CASSWRKTNYGYTF
TRBV7-8	TRBJ2-7	CASSPRTSKLEQYF
TRBV9	TRBJ1-1	CASSVEGGTEAFF
TRBV9	TRBJ1-1	CASRRGGGNTEAFF
TRBV3-1/TRBV3-2	TRBJ2-1	CASSQGNEQFF
TRBV27	TRBJ1-2	CASRDRARGYTF
TRBV6-5	TRBJ1-2	CASSKNSYGYTF
TRBV2	TRBJ1-1	CASGASLGGRAFF
TRBV11-2	TRBJ2-3	CASSASGLAGADTQYF
TRBV18	TRBJ2-3	CASSLRQGSGTDTQYF
TRBV3-1/TRBV3-2	TRBJ2-5	CASSNPGQGEETQYF
TRBV19	TRBJ2-2	CASSIWGAPNTGELFF
TRBV11-2	TRBJ1-2	CASSSPREGAYRGYTF
TRBV6-2/TRBV6-3	TRBJ2-4	CASSPFRLAKNIQYF
TRBV7-2	TRBJ2-5	CASSLEQGRVGETQYF
TRBV10-2	TRBJ1-5	CASSSGDSSNQPQHF
TRBV14	TRBJ1-1	CASSHLRSEAFF
TRBV5-1	TRBJ1-1	CASSSGQPNTEAFF
TRBV2	TRBJ2-7	CASSESTPRGEQYF
TRBV4-2	TRBJ2-5	CASSQDWTQTQYF
TRBV18	TRBJ2-5	CASSTQGLGETQYF
TRBV19	TRBJ2-2	CASLGTENTGELFF
TRBV9	TRBJ2-2	CASSPQGGGELFF
TRBV6-1	TRBJ1-5	CASSELTGLGRNQPQHF
TRBV15	TRBJ1-2	CATSRGGAEKVYGYTF
TRBV19	TRBJ1-5	CASSGQENVRQPQHF
TRBV19	TRBJ2-7	CASSLSKQGVYEQYF
TRBV5-1	TRBJ1-3	CASSTDSSSGNTIYF
TRBV2	TRBJ2-3	CASSHRVVSQDTQYF
TRBV19	TRBJ1-6	CASSMLSTARHYNSPLHF
TRBV5-8	TRBJ2-1	CASSLVFLGGSYNEQFF
TRBV10-1	TRBJ1-3	CASSPTSSGNTIYF
TRBV4-1	TRBJ2-7	CASSQGDGGYEQYF
TRBV6-1	TRBJ1-1	CASSEARLGDTEAFF
TRBV19	TRBJ1-5	CASSIGEGWGNQPQHF
TRBV7-9	TRBJ2-5	CASSAGASGGVETQYF
TRBV9	TRBJ1-2	CASSVSGQAHYGYTF
TRBV7-6	TRBJ1-1	CASSSRQGRSTEAFF
TRBV6-2/TRBV6-3	TRBJ1-2	CASSYRDRVFAGYTF